This T cell receptor beta chain originates from a study of blood T cells in healthy people across ages. The wider study: Template switching captured about one barcoded beta molecule per two T cells.

V lost 3 bases to trimming and J lost 0 bases; unmatched junction nucleotides: 3. The CDR3 is made up of 16 amino acids. The germline V gene has CDR1 MDHEN and CDR2 SYDVKM. The use of a sample-barcoded 5' primer and a J-beta primer mix characterized a second PCR of roughly 6 to 12 cycles. From each sample, at least 3 million paired-end reads containing CDR3 were obtained. MiXCR was run by TCRdb on the 5' RACE reads, yielding one entry per CDR3 protein. This sample carries about 1.5 million distinct CDR3 sequences, about 45% of them seen once, and the ten largest clones take 4%. Sequencing was performed on blood. The receptor was derived from a woman under 30 in good health. The gene calls are TRBV28 and TRBJ2-3; 10 bases agree with TRBD2. The CDR3 loop is CASSFPLAGSTDTQYF. CDR3 in DNA: TGTGCCAGCAGTTTTCCACTAGCGGGAAGCACAGATACGCAGTATTTT.